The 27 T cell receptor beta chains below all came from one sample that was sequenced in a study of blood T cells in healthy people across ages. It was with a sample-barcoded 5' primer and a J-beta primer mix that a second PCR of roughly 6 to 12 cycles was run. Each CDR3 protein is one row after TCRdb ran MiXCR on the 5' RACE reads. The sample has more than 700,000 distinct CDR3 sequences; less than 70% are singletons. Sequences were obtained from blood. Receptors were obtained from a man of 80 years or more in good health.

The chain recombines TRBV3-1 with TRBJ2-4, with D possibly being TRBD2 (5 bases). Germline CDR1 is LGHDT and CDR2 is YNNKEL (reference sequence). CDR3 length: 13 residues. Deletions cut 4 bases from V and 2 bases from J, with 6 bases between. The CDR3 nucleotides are TGTGCCAGCAGCCTAGCGTCCAAAAACATTCAGTACTTC. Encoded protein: CASSLASKNIQYF. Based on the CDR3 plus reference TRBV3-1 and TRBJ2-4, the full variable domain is DTAVSQTPKYLVTQMGNDKSIKCEQNLGHDTMYWYKQDSKKFLKIMFSYNNKELIINETVPNRFSPKSPDKAHLNLHINSLELGDSAVYFCASSLASKNIQYFGAGTRLSVL.

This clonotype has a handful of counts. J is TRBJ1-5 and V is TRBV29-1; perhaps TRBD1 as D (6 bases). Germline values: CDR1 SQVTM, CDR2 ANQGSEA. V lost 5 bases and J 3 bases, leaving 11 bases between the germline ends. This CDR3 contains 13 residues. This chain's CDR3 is CSVSGAVNQPQHF. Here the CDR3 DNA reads TGCAGCGTTTCGGGGGCCGTCAATCAGCCCCAGCATTTT.

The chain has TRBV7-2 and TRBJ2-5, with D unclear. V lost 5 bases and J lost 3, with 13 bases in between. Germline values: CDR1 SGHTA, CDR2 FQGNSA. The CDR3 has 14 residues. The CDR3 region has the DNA TGTGCCAGCAGCCCCCGGCGAGTAGAAGAGACCCAGTACTTC. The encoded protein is CASSPRRVEETQYF.

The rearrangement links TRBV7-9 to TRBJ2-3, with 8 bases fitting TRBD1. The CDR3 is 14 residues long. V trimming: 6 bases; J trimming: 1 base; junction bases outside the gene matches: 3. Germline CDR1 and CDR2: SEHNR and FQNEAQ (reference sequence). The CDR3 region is CASRMTGGTDTQYF. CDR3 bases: TGTGCCAGCAGAATGACAGGGGGCACAGATACGCAGTATTTT.

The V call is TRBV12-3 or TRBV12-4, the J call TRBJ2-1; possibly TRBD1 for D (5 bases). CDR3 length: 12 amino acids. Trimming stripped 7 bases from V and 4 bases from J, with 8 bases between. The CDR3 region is CASTQEYNEQFF. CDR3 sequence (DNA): TGTGCCAGCACACAGGAATACAATGAGCAGTTCTTC.

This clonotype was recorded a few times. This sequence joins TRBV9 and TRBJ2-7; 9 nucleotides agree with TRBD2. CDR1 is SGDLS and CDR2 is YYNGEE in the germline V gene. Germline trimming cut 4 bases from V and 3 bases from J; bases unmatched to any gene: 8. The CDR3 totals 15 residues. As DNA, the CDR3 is TGTGCCAGCAGCCCCCGACTAGCGGAGAACTACGAGCAGTACTTC. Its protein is CASSPRLAENYEQYF.

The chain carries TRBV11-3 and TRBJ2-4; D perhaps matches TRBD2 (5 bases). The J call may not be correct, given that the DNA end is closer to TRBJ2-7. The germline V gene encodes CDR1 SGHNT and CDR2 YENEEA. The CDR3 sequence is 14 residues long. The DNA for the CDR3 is TGTGCCAGCAGCTTAGGGAAGCGGAGTGACGAGCAGTACTTC. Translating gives CASSLGKRSDEQYF.

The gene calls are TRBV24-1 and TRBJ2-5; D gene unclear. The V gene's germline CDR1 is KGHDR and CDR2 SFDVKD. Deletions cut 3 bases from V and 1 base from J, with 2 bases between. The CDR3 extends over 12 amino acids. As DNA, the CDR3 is TGTGCCACCAGTGATGTCCAAGAGACCCAGTACTTC. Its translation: CATSDVQETQYF.

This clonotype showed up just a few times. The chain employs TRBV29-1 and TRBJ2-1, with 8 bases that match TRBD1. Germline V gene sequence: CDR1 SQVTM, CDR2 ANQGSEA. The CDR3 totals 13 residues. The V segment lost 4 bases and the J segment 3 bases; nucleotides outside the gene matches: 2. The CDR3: CSVATGGYNEQFF. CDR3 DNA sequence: TGCAGCGTTGCAACAGGGGGCTACAATGAGCAGTTCTTC.

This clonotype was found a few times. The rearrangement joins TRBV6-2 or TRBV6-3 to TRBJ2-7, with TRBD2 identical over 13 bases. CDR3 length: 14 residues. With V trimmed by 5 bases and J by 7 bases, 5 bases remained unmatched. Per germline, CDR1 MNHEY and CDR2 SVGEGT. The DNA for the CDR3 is TGTGCCAGCAGTAGACTAGCGGGAGGTAATGAGCAGTACTTC. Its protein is CASSRLAGGNEQYF.

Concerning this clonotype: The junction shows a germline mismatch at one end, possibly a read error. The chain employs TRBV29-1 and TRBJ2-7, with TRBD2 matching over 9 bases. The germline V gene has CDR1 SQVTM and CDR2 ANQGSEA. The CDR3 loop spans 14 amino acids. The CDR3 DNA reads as TGCAGCGTTGAGTTAGCGGGAGTATCAAACGAGCGGTACTTC. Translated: CSVELAGVSNERYF.

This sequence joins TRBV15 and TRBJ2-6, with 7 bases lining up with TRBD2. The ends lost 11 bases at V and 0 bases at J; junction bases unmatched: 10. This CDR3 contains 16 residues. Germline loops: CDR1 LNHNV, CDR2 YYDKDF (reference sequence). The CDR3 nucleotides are TGTGCCTCTGGGGGAGGGCGACGCTCTGGGGCCAACGTCCTGACTTTC. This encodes CASGGGRRSGANVLTF.

The CDR3 protein is CSARDHKGSGANTEAFF. The CDR3 DNA reads TGCAGTGCTAGAGATCATAAGGGCTCAGGAGCGAACACTGAAGCTTTCTTT. The rearrangement links TRBV20-1 to TRBJ1-1; D not resolved. This CDR3 is 17 amino acids long. V shed 0 bases and J shed 1 base, with 18 bases lying between them. The germline CDR1 and CDR2 sequences are DFQATT and SNEGSKA (reference sequence).

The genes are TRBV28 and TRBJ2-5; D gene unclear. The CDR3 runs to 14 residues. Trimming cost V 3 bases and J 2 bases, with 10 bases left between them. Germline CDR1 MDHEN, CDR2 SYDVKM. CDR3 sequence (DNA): TGTGCCAGCAGTTTGAGTTACGCTCAAGAGACCCAGTACTTC. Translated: CASSLSYAQETQYF. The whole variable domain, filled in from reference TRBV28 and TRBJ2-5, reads DVKVTQSSRYLVKRTGEKVFLECVQDMDHENMFWYRQDPGLGLRLIYFSYDVKMKEKGDIPEGYSVSREKKERFSLILESASTNQTSMYLCASSLSYAQETQYFGPGTRLLVL.

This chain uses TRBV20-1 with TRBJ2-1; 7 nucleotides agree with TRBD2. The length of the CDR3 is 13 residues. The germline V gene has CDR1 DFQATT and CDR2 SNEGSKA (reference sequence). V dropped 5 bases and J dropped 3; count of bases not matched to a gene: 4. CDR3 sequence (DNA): TGCAGTGCTGGGGGGGACCGCTACAATGAGCAGTTCTTC. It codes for CSAGGDRYNEQFF.

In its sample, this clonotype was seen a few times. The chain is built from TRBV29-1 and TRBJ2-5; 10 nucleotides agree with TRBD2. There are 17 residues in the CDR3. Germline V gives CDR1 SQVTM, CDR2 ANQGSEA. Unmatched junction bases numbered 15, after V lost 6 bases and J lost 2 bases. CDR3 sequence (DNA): TGCAGCGTCGCTAAGGGTGGGACTAGCGTCTGGCAAGAGACCCAGTACTTC. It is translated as CSVAKGGTSVWQETQYF.

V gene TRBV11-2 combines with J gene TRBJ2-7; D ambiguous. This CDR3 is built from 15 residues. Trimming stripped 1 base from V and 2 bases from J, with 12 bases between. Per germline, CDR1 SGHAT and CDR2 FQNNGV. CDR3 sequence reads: CASSLVYDATYEQYF. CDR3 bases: TGTGCCAGCAGCTTAGTTTATGACGCCACCTACGAGCAGTACTTC.

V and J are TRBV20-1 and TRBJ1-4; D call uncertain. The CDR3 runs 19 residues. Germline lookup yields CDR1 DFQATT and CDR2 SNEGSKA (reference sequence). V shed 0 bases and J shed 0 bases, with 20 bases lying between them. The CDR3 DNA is TGCAGTGCTAGAGATCTCCTCAAAGGTCGACCTTCAACTAATGAAAAACTGTTTTTT. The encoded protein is CSARDLLKGRPSTNEKLFF.

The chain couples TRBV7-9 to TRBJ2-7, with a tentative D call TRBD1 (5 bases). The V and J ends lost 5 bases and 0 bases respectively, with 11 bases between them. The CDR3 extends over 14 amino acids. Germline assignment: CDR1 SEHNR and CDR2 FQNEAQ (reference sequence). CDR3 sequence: CASSVTEISYEQYF. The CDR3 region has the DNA TGTGCCAGCAGCGTGACAGAGATCTCCTACGAGCAGTACTTC.

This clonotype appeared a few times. This CDR3 is CASSPPSESSGEQFF. The DNA for the CDR3 is TGTGCCAGCTCACCACCGTCAGAGAGTTCGGGTGAGCAGTTCTTC. V is TRBV18 and J is TRBJ2-1; D gene ambiguous. The CDR3 runs 15 residues. The V end lost 0 bases, the J end lost 9 bases, and 15 bases lay between the germline ends. From germline, CDR1 is KGHSH and CDR2 LQKENI.

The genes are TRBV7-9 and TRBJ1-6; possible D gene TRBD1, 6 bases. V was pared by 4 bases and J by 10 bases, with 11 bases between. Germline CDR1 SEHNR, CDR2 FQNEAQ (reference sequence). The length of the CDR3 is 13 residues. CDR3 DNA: TGTGCCAGCAGCTCGACAGGTCCCTCACCCCTCCACTTT. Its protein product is CASSSTGPSPLHF. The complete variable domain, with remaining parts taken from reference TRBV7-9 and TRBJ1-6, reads DTGVSQNPRHKITKRGQNVTFRCDPISEHNRLYWYRQTLGQGPEFLTYFQNEAQLEKSRLLSDRFSAERPKGSFSTLEIQRTEQGDSAMYLCASSSTGPSPLHFGNGTRLTVT.

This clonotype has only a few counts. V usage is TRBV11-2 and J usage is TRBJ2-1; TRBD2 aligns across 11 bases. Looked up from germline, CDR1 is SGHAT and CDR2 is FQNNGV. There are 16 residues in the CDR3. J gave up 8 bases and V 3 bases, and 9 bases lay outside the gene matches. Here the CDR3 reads CASSFILAGEFHEQFF. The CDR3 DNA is TGTGCCAGCAGCTTCATACTAGCGGGAGAATTTCATGAGCAGTTCTTC.

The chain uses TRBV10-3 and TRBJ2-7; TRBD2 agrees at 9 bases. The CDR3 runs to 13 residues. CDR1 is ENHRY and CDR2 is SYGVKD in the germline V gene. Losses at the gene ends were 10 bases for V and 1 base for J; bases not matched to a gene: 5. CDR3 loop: CATTSGASYEQYF. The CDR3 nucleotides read TGTGCCACGACTAGCGGTGCTTCCTACGAGCAGTACTTC.

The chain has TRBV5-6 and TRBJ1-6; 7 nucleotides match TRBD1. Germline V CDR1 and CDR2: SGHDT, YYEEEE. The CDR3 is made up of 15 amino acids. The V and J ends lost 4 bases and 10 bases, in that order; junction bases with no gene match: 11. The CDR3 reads CASSNVDRATSPLHF. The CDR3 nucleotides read TGTGCCAGCAGCAACGTTGACAGGGCGACGTCACCCCTCCACTTT.

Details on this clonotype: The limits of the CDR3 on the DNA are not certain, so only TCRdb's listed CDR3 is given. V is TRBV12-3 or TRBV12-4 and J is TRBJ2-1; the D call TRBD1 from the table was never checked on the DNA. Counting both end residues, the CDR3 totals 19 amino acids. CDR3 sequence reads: CASSLSGGNQPQHFGEQFF.

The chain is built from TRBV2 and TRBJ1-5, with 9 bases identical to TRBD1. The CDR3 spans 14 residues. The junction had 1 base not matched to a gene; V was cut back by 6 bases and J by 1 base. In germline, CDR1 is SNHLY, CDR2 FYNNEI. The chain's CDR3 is CASRGQGSNQPQHF. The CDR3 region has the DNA TGTGCCAGCAGGGGACAGGGAAGCAATCAGCCCCAGCATTTT.

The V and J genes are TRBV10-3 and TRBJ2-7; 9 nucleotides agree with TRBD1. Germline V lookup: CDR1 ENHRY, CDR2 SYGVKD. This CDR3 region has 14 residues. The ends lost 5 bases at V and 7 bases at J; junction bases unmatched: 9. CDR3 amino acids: CAISPGTGSAEQYF. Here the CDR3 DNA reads TGTGCCATCAGTCCCGGGACAGGGAGTGCTGAGCAGTACTTC.